This T cell receptor beta chain stems from a study of blood T cell repertoires in COVID-19. On the study more broadly: The study drew acute and convalescent COVID-19 samples from the United States, Italy and Spain.

Per the original methods: By means of reference gene primer amplification, nucleated cell counts were estimated. Clones were read by immunoSEQ multiplex PCR, and TCRdb kept only the in-frame ones, dropping some. The DNA was the basis for D and trimming; V, J and clone size are from that table. The repertoire includes around 200,000 clones, roughly 89% of them detected once, and approximately 4% sits in the top ten. V lost 4 bases and J lost 0; bases outside the gene matches: 4. Germline V gene data show CDR1 as MNHEY and CDR2 as SVGEGT. This CDR3 has 15 amino acids. The sequenced material came from peripheral blood. The chain recombines TRBV6-2 or TRBV6-3 with TRBJ2-3; 7 bases are shared with TRBD2. The TCR originated in a man younger than 35 with active or convalescent COVID-19. CDR3 coding DNA: TGTGCCAGCAGTTCCAGCGGGGCTAGCACAGATACGCAGTATTTT. Translated, it gives CASSSSGASTDTQYF.